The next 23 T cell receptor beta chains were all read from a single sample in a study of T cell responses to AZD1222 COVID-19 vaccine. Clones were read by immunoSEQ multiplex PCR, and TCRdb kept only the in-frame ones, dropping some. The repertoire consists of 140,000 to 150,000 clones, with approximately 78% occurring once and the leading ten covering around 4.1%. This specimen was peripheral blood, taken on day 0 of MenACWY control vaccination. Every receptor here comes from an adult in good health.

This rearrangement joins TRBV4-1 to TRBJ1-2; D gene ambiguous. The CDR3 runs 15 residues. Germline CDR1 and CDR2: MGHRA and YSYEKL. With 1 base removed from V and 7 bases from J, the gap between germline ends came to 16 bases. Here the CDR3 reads CASSQVHIEGPGYTF. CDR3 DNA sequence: TGCGCCAGCAGCCAAGTACATATCGAGGGTCCTGGCTACACCTTC.

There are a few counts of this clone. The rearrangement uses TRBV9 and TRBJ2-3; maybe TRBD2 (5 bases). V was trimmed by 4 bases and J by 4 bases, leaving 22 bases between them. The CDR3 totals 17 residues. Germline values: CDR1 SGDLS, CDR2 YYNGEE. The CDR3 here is CASSPLRGFTSSDTQYF. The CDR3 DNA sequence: TGTGCCAGCAGCCCTCTTAGAGGGTTCACGAGTTCAGATACGCAGTATTTT.

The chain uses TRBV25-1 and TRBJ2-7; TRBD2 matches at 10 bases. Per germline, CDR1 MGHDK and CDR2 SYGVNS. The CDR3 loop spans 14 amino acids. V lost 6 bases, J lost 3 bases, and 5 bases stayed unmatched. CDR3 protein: CASSPASGGYEQYV. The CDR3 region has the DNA TGTGCCAGCAGCCCAGCTAGCGGGGGCTACGAGCAGTACGTC.

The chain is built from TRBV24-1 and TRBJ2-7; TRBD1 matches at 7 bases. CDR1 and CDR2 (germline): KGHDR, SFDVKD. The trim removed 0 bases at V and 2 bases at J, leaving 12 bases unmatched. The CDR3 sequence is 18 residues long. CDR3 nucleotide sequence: TGTGCCACCAGTGATTTGGGTTCCCAGGGGGAGAGAACCTACGAGCAGTACTTC. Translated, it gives CATSDLGSQGERTYEQYF.

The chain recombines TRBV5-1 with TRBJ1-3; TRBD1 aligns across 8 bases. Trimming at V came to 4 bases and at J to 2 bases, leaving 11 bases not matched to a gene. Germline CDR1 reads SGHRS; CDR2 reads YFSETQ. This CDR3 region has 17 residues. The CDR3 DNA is TGCGCCAGCAGCGTTGGACAGGGAGGTATGGCTGGAAACACCATATATTTT. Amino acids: CASSVGQGGMAGNTIYF.

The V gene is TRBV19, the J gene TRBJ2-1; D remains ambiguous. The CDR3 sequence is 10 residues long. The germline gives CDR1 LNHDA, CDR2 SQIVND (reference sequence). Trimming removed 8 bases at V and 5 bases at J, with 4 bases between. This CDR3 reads CASGDNEQFF. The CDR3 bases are TGTGCCAGTGGCGACAATGAGCAGTTCTTC.

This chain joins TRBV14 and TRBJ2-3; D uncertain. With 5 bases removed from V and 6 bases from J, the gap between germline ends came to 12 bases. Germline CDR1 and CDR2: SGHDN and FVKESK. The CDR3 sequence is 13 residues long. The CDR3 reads CASSFLLADTQYF. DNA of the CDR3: TGTGCCAGCAGCTTCCTTTTGGCCGATACGCAGTATTTT.

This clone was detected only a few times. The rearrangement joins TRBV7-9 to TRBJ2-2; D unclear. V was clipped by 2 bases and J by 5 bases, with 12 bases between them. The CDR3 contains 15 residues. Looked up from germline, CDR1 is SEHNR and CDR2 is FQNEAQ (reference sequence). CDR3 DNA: TGTGCCAGCAGCTTATACAAGGGTGGGACCGGGGAGCTGTTTTTT. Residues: CASSLYKGGTGELFF.

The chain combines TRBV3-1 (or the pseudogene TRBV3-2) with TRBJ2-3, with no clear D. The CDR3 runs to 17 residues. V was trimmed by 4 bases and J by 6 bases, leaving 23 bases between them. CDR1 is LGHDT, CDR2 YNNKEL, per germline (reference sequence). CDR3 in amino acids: CASSPNSVGLRTDTQYF. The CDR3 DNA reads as TGTGCCAGCAGCCCTAATTCAGTAGGCCTTCGGACGGATACGCAGTATTTT.

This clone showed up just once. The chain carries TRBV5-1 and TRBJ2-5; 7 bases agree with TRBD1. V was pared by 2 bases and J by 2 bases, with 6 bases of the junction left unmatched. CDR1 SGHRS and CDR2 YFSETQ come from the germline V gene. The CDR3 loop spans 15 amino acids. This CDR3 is CASSFQGQHQETQYF. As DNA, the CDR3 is TGCGCCAGCAGCTTCCAGGGACAGCATCAAGAGACCCAGTACTTC. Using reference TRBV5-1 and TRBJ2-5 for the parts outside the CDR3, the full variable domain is KAGVTQTPRYLIKTRGQQVTLSCSPISGHRSVSWYQQTPGQGLQFLFEYFSETQRNKGNFPGRFSGRQFSNSRSEMNVSTLELGDSALYLCASSFQGQHQETQYFGPGTRLLVL.

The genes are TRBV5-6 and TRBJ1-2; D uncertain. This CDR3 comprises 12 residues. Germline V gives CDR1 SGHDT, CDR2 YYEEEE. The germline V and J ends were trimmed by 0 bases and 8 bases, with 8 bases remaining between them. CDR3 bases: TGTGCCAGCAGCTTGGGTGCAGGAGGCTACACCTTC. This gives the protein CASSLGAGGYTF.

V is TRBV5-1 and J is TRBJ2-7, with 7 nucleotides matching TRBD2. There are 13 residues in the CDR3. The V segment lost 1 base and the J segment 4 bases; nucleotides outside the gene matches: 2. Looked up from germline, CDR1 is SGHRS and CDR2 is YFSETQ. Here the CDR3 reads CASSLSGEYEQYV. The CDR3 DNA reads TGCGCCAGCAGCTTGAGCGGGGAGTACGAGCAGTACGTC.

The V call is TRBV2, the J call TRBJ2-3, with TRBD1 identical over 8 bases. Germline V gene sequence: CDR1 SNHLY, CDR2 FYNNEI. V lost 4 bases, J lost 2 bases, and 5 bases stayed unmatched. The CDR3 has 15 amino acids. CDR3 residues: CASSGDRGFTDTQYF. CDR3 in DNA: TGTGCCAGCAGTGGTGACAGGGGATTCACAGATACGCAGTATTTT.

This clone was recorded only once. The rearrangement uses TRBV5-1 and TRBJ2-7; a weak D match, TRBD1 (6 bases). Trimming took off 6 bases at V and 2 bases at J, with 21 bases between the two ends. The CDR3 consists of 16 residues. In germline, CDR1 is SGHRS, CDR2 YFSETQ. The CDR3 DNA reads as TGCGCCAGCACCCCGGCAGGGACAACCCCCGCCTACGAGCAGTACGTC. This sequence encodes CASTPAGTTPAYEQYV.

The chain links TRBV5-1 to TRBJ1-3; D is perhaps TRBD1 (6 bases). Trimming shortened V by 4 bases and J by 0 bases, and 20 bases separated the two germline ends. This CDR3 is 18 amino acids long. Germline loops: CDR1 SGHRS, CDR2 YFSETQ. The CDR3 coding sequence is TGCGCCAGCAGCGCGATAGGGGGATGGCCGGACTCTGGAAACACCATATATTTT. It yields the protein CASSAIGGWPDSGNTIYF.

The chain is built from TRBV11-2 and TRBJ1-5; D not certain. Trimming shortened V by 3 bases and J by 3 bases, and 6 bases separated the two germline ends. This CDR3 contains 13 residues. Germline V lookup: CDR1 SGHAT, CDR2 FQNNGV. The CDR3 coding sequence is TGTGCCAGCAGCTTGGCCCCCAATCAGCCCCAGCATTTT. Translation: CASSLAPNQPQHF.

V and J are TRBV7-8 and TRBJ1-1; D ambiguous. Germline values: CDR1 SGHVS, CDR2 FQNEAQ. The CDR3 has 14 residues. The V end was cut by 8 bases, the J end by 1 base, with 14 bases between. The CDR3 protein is CASCSGFGNTEAFF. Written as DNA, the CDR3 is TGTGCCAGCTGCTCGGGTTTCGGGAACACTGAAGCTTTCTTT.

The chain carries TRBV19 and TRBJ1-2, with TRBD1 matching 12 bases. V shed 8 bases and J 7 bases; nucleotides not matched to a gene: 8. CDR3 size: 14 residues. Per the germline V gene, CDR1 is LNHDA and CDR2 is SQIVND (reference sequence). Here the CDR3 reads CASARGQGAGGYTF. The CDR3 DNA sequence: TGTGCCAGTGCCCGGGGACAGGGGGCTGGTGGCTACACCTTC.

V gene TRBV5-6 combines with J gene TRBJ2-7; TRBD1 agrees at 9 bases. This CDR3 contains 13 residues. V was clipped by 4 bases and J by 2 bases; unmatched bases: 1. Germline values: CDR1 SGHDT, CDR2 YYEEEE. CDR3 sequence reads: CASSGTGTYEQYV. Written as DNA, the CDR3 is TGTGCCAGCAGCGGGACAGGGACCTACGAGCAGTACGTC.

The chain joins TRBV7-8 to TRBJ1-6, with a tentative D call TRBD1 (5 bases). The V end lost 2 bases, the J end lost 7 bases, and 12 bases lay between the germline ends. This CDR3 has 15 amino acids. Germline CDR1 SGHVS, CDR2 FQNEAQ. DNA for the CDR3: TGTGCCAGCAGCTTAACATTCCAGGGCAATTCACCCCTCCACTTT. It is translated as CASSLTFQGNSPLHF.

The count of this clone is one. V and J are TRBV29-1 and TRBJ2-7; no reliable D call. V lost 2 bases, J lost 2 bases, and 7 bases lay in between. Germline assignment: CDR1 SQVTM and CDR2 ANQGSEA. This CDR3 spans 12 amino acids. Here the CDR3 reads CSVEKGPYEQYF. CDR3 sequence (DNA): TGCAGCGTTGAAAAAGGGCCCTACGAGCAGTACTTC.

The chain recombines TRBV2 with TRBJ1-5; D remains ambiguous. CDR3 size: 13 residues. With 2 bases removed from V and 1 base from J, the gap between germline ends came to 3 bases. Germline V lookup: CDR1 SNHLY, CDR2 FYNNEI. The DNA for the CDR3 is TGTGCCAGCAGTGAACGCAGCAATCAGCCCCAGCATTTT. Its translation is CASSERSNQPQHF.

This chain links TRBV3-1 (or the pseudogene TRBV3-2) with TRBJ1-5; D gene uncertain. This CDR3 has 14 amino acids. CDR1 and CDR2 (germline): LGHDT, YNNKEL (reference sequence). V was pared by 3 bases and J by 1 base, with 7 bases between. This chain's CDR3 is CASSQIGSNQPQHF. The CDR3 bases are TGTGCCAGCAGCCAGATTGGGAGCAATCAGCCCCAGCATTTT.